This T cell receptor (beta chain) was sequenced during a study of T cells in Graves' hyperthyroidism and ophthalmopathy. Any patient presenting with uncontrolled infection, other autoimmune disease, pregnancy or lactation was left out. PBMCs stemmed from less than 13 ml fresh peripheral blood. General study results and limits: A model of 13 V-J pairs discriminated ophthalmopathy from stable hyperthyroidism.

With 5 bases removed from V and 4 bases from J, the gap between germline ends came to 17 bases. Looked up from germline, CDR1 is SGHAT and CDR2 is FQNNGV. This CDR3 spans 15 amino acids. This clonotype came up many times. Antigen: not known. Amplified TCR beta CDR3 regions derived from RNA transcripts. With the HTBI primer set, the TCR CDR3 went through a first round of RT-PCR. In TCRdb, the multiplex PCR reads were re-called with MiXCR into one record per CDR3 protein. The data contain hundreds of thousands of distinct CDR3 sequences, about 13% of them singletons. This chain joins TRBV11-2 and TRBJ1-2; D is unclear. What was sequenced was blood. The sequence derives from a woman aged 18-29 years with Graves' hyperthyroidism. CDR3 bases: TGTGCCAGCAGCCCCAGAGCCCTGCTCGGCTATGGCTACACCTTC. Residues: CASSPRALLGYGYTF. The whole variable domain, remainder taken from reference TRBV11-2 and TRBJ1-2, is EAGVAQSPRYKIIEKRQSVAFWCNPISGHATLYWYQQILGQGPKLLIQFQNNGVVDDSQLPKDRFSAERLKGVDSTLKIQPAKLEDSAVYLCASSPRALLGYGYTFGSGTRLTVV.